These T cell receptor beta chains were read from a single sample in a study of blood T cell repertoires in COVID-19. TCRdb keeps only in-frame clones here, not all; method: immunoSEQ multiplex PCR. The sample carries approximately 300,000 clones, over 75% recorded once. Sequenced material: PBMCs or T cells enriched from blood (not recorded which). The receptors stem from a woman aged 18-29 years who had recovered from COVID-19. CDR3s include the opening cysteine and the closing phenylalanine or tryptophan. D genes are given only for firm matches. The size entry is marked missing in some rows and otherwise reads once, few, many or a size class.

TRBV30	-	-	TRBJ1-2	CAWSPRGVEGYTF	TGTGCCTGGAGTCCCCGGGGGGTAGAGGGCTACACCTTC
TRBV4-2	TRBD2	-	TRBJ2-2	CASSQVVALAGGNTGELFF	TGTGCCAGCAGCCAAGTTGTTGCACTAGCGGGAGGGAACACCGGGGAGCTGTTTTTT
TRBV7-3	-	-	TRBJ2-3	CASSFSRTRTDTQYF	TGTGCCAGCAGCTTCTCCCGGACTCGCACAGATACGCAGTATTTT
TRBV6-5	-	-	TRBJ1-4	CASIPGLGTQKLFF	TGTGCCAGCATCCCGGGACTAGGGACTCAAAAACTGTTTTTT
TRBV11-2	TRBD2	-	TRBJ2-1	CAQSVGSGVNNEQFF	TGTGCCCAGTCGGTAGGTAGCGGGGTTAACAATGAGCAGTTCTTC
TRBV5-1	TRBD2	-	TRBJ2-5	CASRSGTSGSGRETQYF	TGCGCCAGCAGATCCGGGACTAGCGGGTCGGGGAGAGAGACCCAGTACTTC
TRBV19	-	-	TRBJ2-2	CAVRSSRSGGELFF	TGTGCCGTGCGGTCGTCTCGCTCTGGCGGGGAGCTGTTTTTT
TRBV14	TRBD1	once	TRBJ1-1	CASSPRQGRLNTEAFF	TGTGCCAGCAGCCCCCGACAGGGGAGGCTTAACACTGAAGCTTTCTTT
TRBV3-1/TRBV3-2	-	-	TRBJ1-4	CASSLQGQGPGEKLFF	TGTGCCAGCAGCCTTCAGGGTCAGGGCCCGGGTGAAAAACTGTTTTTT
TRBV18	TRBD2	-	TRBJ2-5	CASSPSGTSGQETQYF	TGTGCCAGCTCACCAAGTGGCACTAGCGGGCAAGAGACCCAGTACTTC
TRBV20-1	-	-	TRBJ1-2	CSASPAGRDGYTF	TGCAGTGCTAGTCCGGCAGGGAGGGATGGCTACACCTTC
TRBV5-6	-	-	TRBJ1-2	CASSLADRIYGYTF	TGTGCCAGCAGCTTAGCCGACAGGATCTATGGCTACACCTTC
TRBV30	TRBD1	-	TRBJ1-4	CAWKTGGEEKLFF	TGTGCCTGGAAGACAGGGGGAGAAGAAAAACTGTTTTTT
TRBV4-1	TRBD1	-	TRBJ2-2	CASSQGQGTGELFF	TGCGCCAGCAGCCAAGGACAGGGGACCGGGGAGCTGTTTTTT
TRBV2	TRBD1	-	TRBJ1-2	CASCLGQLNYGYTF	TGTGCCAGCTGTTTGGGACAGCTTAACTATGGCTACACCTTC
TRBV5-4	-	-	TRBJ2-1	CASSLDVQPSPREQFF	TGTGCCAGCAGCTTGGACGTACAGCCTTCCCCCCGAGAGCAGTTCTTC
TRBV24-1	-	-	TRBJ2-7	CATSDLEGSEQYF	TGTGCCACCAGTGATTTGGAGGGAAGCGAGCAGTACTTC
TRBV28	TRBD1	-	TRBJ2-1	CASRTTGGSYNEQFF	TGTGCCAGCAGGACGACAGGGGGGTCCTACAATGAGCAGTTCTTC
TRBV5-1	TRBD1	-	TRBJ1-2	CASSLARDRFNYGYTF	TGCGCCAGCAGCTTGGCCCGGGACAGATTTAACTATGGCTACACCTTC
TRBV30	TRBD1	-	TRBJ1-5	CALDRGFNQPQHF	TGTGCCTTGGACAGGGGGTTCAATCAGCCCCAGCATTTT
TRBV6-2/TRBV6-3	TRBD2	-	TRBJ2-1	CASSPMASGYNEQFF	TGTGCCAGCAGCCCAATGGCTAGCGGATACAATGAGCAGTTCTTC
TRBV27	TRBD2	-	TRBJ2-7	CASSSSGLAGVEQYF	TGTGCCAGCAGTTCCTCCGGACTAGCGGGAGTCGAGCAGTACTTC
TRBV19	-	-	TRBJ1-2	CASSPHDAGGYTF	TGTGCCAGTAGTCCTCACGACGCAGGGGGCTACACCTTC
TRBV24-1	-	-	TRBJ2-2	CATGPGLGGELFF	TGTGCCACCGGACCGGGACTTGGAGGGGAGCTGTTTTTT
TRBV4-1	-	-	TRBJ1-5	CASSQTGGGNQPQHF	TGCGCCAGCAGCCAAACGGGGGGAGGCAATCAGCCCCAGCATTTT
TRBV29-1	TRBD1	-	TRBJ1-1	CSDRQGHTEAFF	TGCAGCGACCGACAGGGGCACACTGAAGCTTTCTTT
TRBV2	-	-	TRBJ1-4	CASSDREDTEKLFF	TGTGCCAGCAGTGACAGGGAGGATACTGAAAAACTGTTTTTT
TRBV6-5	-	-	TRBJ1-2	CATLRNYGYTF	TGTGCCACCCTACGTAACTATGGCTACACCTTC
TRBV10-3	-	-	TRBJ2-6	CAITDTGANVLTF	TGTGCCATCACCGACACCGGGGCCAACGTCCTGACTTTC
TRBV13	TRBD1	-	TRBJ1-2	CASSWGQGGYTF	TGTGCCAGCAGCTGGGGACAGGGTGGCTACACCTTC
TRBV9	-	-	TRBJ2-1	CASSVAGGGDEQFF	TGTGCCAGCAGCGTAGCGGGAGGGGGCGATGAGCAGTTCTTC
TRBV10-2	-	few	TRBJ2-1	CASSDTDRAYNEQFF	TGCGCCAGCAGTGACACGGACAGAGCCTACAATGAGCAGTTCTTC
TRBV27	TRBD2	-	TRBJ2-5	CASSLTSGTPGETQYF	TGTGCCAGCAGTCTGACTAGCGGGACCCCGGGGGAGACCCAGTACTTC
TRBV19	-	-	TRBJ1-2	CASSHQDRPLTPNYGYTF	TGTGCCAGTAGTCACCAGGACAGACCACTCACCCCTAACTATGGCTACACCTTC
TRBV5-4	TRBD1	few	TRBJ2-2	CASSLQQGAATGELFF	TGTGCCAGCAGCTTGCAACAGGGGGCCGCCACCGGGGAGCTGTTTTTT
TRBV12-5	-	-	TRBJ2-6	CASGLPYGANVLTF	TGTGCTAGTGGTTTACCCTACGGGGCCAACGTCCTGACTTTC
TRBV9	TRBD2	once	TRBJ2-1	CASSAGTSEYNEQFF	TGTGCCAGCAGCGCCGGGACTAGCGAGTACAATGAGCAGTTCTTC